Presented here are 10 T cell receptor beta chains from one specimen sequenced in a study of blood T cell repertoires in COVID-19. Profiled with immunoSEQ multiplex PCR; TCRdb holds only in-frame clones, not every one. This table has about 110,000 clones, 88% appearing once. Material: peripheral blood. Every receptor here comes from a human donor in a cohort sampled during active COVID-19.

This clone was observed a single time. The chain recombines TRBV9 with TRBJ2-7; 10 bases are shared with TRBD2. Germline trimming cut 0 bases from V and 4 bases from J; bases unmatched to any gene: 4. Per the germline V gene, CDR1 is SGDLS and CDR2 is YYNGEE. This CDR3 comprises 15 residues. The CDR3 protein is CASSVELAGVYEQYF. CDR3 nucleotides: TGTGCCAGCAGCGTAGAGCTAGCGGGGGTTTACGAGCAGTACTTC.

This clone was found a few times. The rearrangement joins TRBV7-3 to TRBJ2-4; 11 bases agree with TRBD2. The CDR3 totals 16 residues. V lost 6 bases, J lost 13 bases, and 17 bases stayed unmatched. Per germline, CDR1 SGHTA and CDR2 FQGTGA. The CDR3 DNA is TGTGCCAGCAGACCCGGGACTAGCGGTAAAGCCGAGACACAGTACTTC. It codes for CASRPGTSGKAETQYF.

The chain has TRBV5-1 and TRBJ1-6; 8 nucleotides align to TRBD1. Germline V gene lookup returns CDR1 SGHRS and CDR2 YFSETQ. The CDR3 sequence is 15 residues long. J lost 9 bases, V lost 4 bases, and 9 bases had no gene match. CDR3 coding DNA: TGCGCCAGCAGCCCAGGACAGGGCCGATCTTCACCCCTCCACTTT. It codes for CASSPGQGRSSPLHF.

The rearrangement links TRBV5-1 to TRBJ2-3; D might be TRBD1 (6 bases). The V gene lost 2 bases and the J gene lost 6 bases, with 10 bases spanning the gap. The length of the CDR3 is 13 residues. CDR1 and CDR2 from the germline V gene are SGHRS and YFSETQ. The CDR3 DNA reads TGCGCCAGCAGCTTCCCAGGGGAGGATACGCAGTATTTT. It is translated as CASSFPGEDTQYF.

This clone was seen a handful of times. This chain connects TRBV6-5 to TRBJ1-1, with D hard to call. CDR1 and CDR2 (germline): MNHEY, SVGAGI. Trimming took 2 bases from V and 0 from J, leaving 4 bases between them. CDR3 length: 13 amino acids. The DNA of the CDR3 is TGTGCCAGCAGTTACCGGGTGAACACTGAAGCTTTCTTT. Translated: CASSYRVNTEAFF.

The chain has TRBV25-1 and TRBJ2-1, with TRBD2 matching over 14 bases. The CDR3 is 14 residues long. Germline loops: CDR1 MGHDK, CDR2 SYGVNS. Losses at the gene ends were 5 bases for V and 14 bases for J; bases not matched to a gene: 8. The CDR3 DNA reads TGTGCCAGCAGTTCCGGGACTAGCGGGAGAAGAAAGTTCTTC. This codes for CASSSGTSGRRKFF.

V is TRBV7-3 and J is TRBJ2-3, with 7 bases lining up with TRBD1. The length of the CDR3 is 15 residues. Germline V gives CDR1 SGHTA, CDR2 FQGTGA. The trim removed 4 bases at V and 5 bases at J, leaving 9 bases unmatched. CDR3 protein: CASSSTGNREDTQYF. The CDR3 DNA reads as TGTGCCAGCAGCTCGACAGGGAATCGTGAAGATACGCAGTATTTT.

The chain is built from TRBV4-2 and TRBJ2-7; unclear D gene. The CDR3 runs to 14 residues. Looked up from germline, CDR1 is LGHNA and CDR2 is YNFKEQ. Between the trimmed V and J ends, which lost 2 bases and 2 bases, there was a span of 10 bases. CDR3 sequence: CASSQLQAPYEQYF. The CDR3 region has the DNA TGTGCCAGCAGCCAATTGCAGGCGCCCTACGAGCAGTACTTC.

The rearrangement links TRBV10-2 to TRBJ1-5; 8 positions agree with TRBD1. The germline gives CDR1 WSHSY, CDR2 SAAADI. Trimming took 5 bases from V and 2 from J; bases not matched to a gene: 5. This CDR3 region has 15 residues. Here the CDR3 DNA reads TGCGCCAGCAGTAGACCGGGACAGGGCAATCAGCCCCAGCATTTT. Amino acid sequence: CASSRPGQGNQPQHF.

The chain uses TRBV5-8 and TRBJ1-1; 7 nucleotides agree with TRBD1. Germline V lookup: CDR1 SGHTS, CDR2 YDEGEE. The CDR3 is 15 amino acids. V lost 3 bases and J lost 3; bases outside the gene matches: 8. The CDR3 is CASSWADRTDTEAFF. CDR3 bases: TGTGCCAGCAGCTGGGCGGACAGGACCGACACTGAAGCTTTCTTT.